This TCR beta chain was profiled in a study of T cell responses to AZD1222 COVID-19 vaccine. Findings of the study overall: The donor cohort was predominantly white British with a female majority, and clonal diversity may have been underestimated.

TCRdb's copy holds only in-frame clones and misses some; the assay was immunoSEQ multiplex PCR. The sample lists under 95,000 clones, about 86% occurring once. A word on this clone: Its antigen is not known.

This TCR was recovered from an adult in good health. Sequenced here: peripheral blood, sampled on day 0 of AZD1222 vaccination.

CDR3 sequence: CATSRDWTPIGELFF. CDR3 DNA: TGTGCCACCAGCAGAGATTGGACCCCGATCGGGGAGCTGTTTTTT. V gene TRBV15 combines with J gene TRBJ2-2; D is unresolved. Trimming left V 0 bases short and J 7 bases short, with 12 bases between. CDR3 length: 15 residues. Germline lookup yields CDR1 LNHNV and CDR2 YYDKDF (reference sequence). Full variable domain (outside the CDR3, taken from reference TRBV15 and TRBJ2-2): DAMVIQNPRYQVTQFGKPVTLSCSQTLNHNVMYWYQQKSSQAPKLLFHYYDKDFNNEADTPDNFQSRRPNTSFCFLDIRSPGLGDTAMYLCATSRDWTPIGELFFGEGSRLTVL.